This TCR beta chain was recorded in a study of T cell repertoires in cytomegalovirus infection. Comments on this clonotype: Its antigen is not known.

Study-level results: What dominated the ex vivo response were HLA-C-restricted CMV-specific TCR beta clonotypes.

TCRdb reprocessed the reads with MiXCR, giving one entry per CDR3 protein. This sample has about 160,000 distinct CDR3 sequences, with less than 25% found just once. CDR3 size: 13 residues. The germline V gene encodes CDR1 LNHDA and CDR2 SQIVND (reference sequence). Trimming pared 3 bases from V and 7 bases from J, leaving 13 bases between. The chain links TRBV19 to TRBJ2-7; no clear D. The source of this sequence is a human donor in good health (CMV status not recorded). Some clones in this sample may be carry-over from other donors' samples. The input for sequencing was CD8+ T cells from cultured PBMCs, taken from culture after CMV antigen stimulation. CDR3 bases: TGTGCCAGTAGTATCCGACCCTCGGAGGAGCAGTACTTC. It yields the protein CASSIRPSEEQYF.